This TCR beta chain was captured in a study of graft-versus-host responses after intestinal transplantation (dated by TCRdb to the early 2020s). With regard to the full study: Multivisceral, liver-intestinal, or isolated intestinal transplants were received by the recipients. Every recipient was given anti-thymocyte globulin induction, then maintenance tacrolimus and steroids for about three years. After intestinal transplantation, graft-versus-host and host-versus-graft alloreactive T cell clones were followed in the graft, circulation and bone marrow using bulk TCR-beta CDR3 sequencing. To identify alloreactive clones, pre-transplant mixed lymphocyte reaction products were sequenced and then compared with unstimulated pre-transplant donor and recipient T cells. The cohort enrolled 24 intestinal transplant recipients, one of whom was a retransplant, and a few patients without pretransplant specimens were excluded. A peak of at least 4% donor T cells among recipient peripheral blood mononuclear cells was the definition used for donor T cell macrochimerism. Samples from a few later patients were sequenced in-house on an Illumina MiSeq with MiXCR processing rather than by the commercial service. On the study overall, not on this receptor specifically: The relatively low number and heterogeneity of intestinal transplant patients limited the conclusions. In patients with donor T cell macrochimerism, the allografts had high GvH to HvG T cell clonal ratios. GvH clones were detected in recipient bone marrow, and some appeared earlier in ileal mucosa or blood, consistent with an intestinal mucosal origin. Peak levels of circulating GvH clones were associated with declines in HvG clones early after transplant.

Taken with the paper, the label for time point translates to: cells obtained before transplantation from donor or recipient. CD3+CD4+ and CD3+CD8+ populations were FACS-sorted from unstimulated pre-transplant donor and recipient cells taken from spleen or lymph nodes. Library preparation was by the immunoSEQ multiplex PCR assay. In most patients, genomic DNA was isolated using the Qiagen DNeasy Blood and Tissue Kit and sent frozen to Adaptive Biotechnologies for TCR sequencing. Adaptive Biotechnologies carried out high-throughput TCR-beta CDR3 sequencing of genomic DNA for most patients. Per the authors' processing: TCR sequencing data for over 15 patients were retrieved from Adaptive's ImmunoSEQ software; three other patients were processed with MiXCR and VDJtools. To correct CD4 versus CD8 sorting errors, sequences present in both subsets at a frequency ratio below 5:1 were removed. CDR3 nucleotide sequences shared between donor and recipient were removed because their origin could not be assigned. To be classed as alloreactive, a clone needed at least 2-fold expansion over unstimulated cells and a minimum CFSE-low frequency of 0.002% (template counts) or 0.001% (read counts). Clones were considered mappable if detected in sequenced pre-transplant spleen, lymph node, or MLR CFSE-low populations of the donor or recipient. The cumulative frequency of alloreactive clones was calculated as a percentage of all sequences, weighted by copy number. The table comes from immuneACCESS by way of TCRdb, which keeps in-frame sequences with V and J called. Part of the clones is missing from these tables; in studies checked, under half for an unresolved V gene and the rest for unknown reasons. The D gene and trimming were derived from the DNA, and the V and J assignments and clone size from that table. The sample records over 65,000 clones, about nine tenths of which are singletons. The ten largest account for approximately 0.1% of the sample.

CDR1 and CDR2, per the germline V gene (reference sequence), are GTSNPN and SVGIG. For this chain, trimming is 5 bases at the V end and 0 bases at the J end, and the number of junction bases without a gene match is 0. From the cysteine through the phenylalanine, the CDR3 covers 13 amino acids. Only the CDR3 DNA stays, 39 bases, in frame from base 1. A note on this clone: No antigen is known for it. Base qualities are missing; no much larger clone stands one base away.

The sample here was unstimulated CD4+ T cells sorted from spleen or lymph node cells, taken before intestinal transplant. The clonotype originates from a human donor who received an intestinal transplant. The rearrangement combines TRBV30 with TRBJ2-2; 7 middle bases align to TRBD2. The base sequence is TGTGCCTGGGGACTAGCGAACACCGGGGAGCTGTTTTTT. Protein translation: CAWGLANTGELFF. The reference TRBV30 and TRBJ2-2 proteins fill in what lies around the CDR3, so the full variable domain reads SQTIHQWPATLVQPVGSPLSLECTVEGTSNPNLYWYRQAAGRGLQLLFYSVGIGQISSEVPQNLSASRPQDRQFILSSKKLLLSDSGFYLCAWGLANTGELFFGEGSRLTVL.